This T cell receptor (beta chain) is from a study of technical replicates of blood from a few donors. Germline CDR1 reads SGHVS; CDR2 reads FQNEAQ. Germline trimming cut 8 bases from V and 2 bases from J; bases unmatched to any gene: 3. This CDR3 is built from 12 residues. Here immunoSEQ multiplex PCR was the method, and the copy in TCRdb shows in-frame clones only, minus some. The repertoire holds about 76,000 clones, with approximately 83% as singletons. This clone was picked up one time. Sequenced sample: PBMCs. V and J are TRBV7-8 and TRBJ2-7; 7 bases are a match to TRBD1. The receptor comes from a human donor in good health. Some clones in this sample may be carry-over from other donors' samples. CDR3 bases: TGTGCCAGCGGTGACAGGGCCTACGAGCAGTACTTC. Its translation is CASGDRAYEQYF. Combining the CDR3 with reference TRBV7-8 and TRBJ2-7 gives the whole variable domain GAGVSQSPRYKVAKRGQDVALRCDPISGHVSLFWYQQALGQGPEFLTYFQNEAQLDKSGLPSDRFFAERPEGSVSTLKIQRTQQEDSAVYLCASGDRAYEQYFGPGTRLTVT.